Listed here are 30 T cell receptor beta chains from one sample, sequenced in a study of T cell responses to AZD1222 COVID-19 vaccine. TCRdb keeps only in-frame clones here, not all; method: immunoSEQ multiplex PCR. The repertoire has 100,000 or so clones, 86% of them found once; the top ten carry approximately 6.8%. The sequencing used peripheral blood, collected on day 0 of AZD1222 vaccination. Source of these receptors: an adult in good health.

The rearrangement joins TRBV30 to TRBJ1-5; 7 bases map to TRBD1. CDR3 length equals 14 residues. Germline loops: CDR1 GTSNPN, CDR2 SVGIG (reference sequence). V gave up 2 bases and J gave up 2 bases; unmatched junction bases: 3. CDR3 region: CAWSRDRGNQPQHF. DNA for the CDR3: TGTGCCTGGAGTCGAGACAGGGGCAATCAGCCCCAGCATTTT.

This chain uses TRBV29-1 with TRBJ1-5; 7 bases map to TRBD1. Trimming took 4 bases from V and 7 from J; bases not matched to a gene: 7. CDR3 length: 13 residues. Looked up from germline, CDR1 is SQVTM and CDR2 is ANQGSEA. The CDR3 loop reads CSVVRQGYQPQHF. The CDR3 nucleotides read TGCAGCGTTGTCAGACAGGGTTACCAGCCCCAGCATTTT.

V is TRBV11-2 and J is TRBJ2-1; TRBD2 matches 14 bases. V dropped 0 bases and J dropped 3; count of bases not matched to a gene: 7. CDR3 length: 19 residues. CDR1 is SGHAT, CDR2 FQNNGV, per germline. The CDR3 nucleotides read TGTGCCAGCAGCTTAGATCCCGGGACTAGCGGGAGTTACTACAATGAGCAGTTCTTC. It encodes CASSLDPGTSGSYYNEQFF.

The J gene is TRBJ2-2, the V gene TRBV27; 8 positions match TRBD1. CDR3 length equals 15 residues. Germline CDR1 is MNHEY and CDR2 is SMNVEV (reference sequence). After removal of 7 bases from V and 4 bases from J, the junction contained 8 bases not matched to a gene. The DNA of the CDR3 is TGTGCCAGCAACACAGGGGGGATGGTCACCGGGGAGCTGTTTTTT. Residues: CASNTGGMVTGELFF.

The genes are TRBV7-2 and TRBJ2-3; weak D call: TRBD2 (6 bases). Germline V gene lookup returns CDR1 SGHTA and CDR2 FQGNSA. Trimming took 3 bases from V and 0 from J, leaving 16 bases between them. This CDR3 has 17 amino acids. The CDR3 sequence is CASSFSGENPSTDTQYF. CDR3 bases: TGTGCCAGCAGCTTTAGCGGAGAAAACCCTAGCACAGATACGCAGTATTTT.

V usage is TRBV19 and J usage is TRBJ1-4; the match to TRBD1 covers 10 bases. The CDR3 loop spans 15 amino acids. Trimming removed 4 bases from V and 7 bases from J; junction bases left unmatched: 6. Germline lookup yields CDR1 LNHDA and CDR2 SQIVND (reference sequence). The CDR3 nucleotides are TGTGCCAGTAGTAGCCGACAGGGGGCATTTGAAAAACTGTTTTTT. Translation gives CASSSRQGAFEKLFF. Using reference TRBV19 and TRBJ1-4 for the parts outside the CDR3, the full variable domain is DGGITQSPKYLFRKEGQNVTLSCEQNLNHDAMYWYRQDPGQGLRLIYYSQIVNDFQKGDIAEGYSVSREKKESFPLTVTSAQKNPTAFYLCASSSRQGAFEKLFFGSGTQLSVL.

V and J are TRBV6-5 and TRBJ1-6; the D is unclear. The CDR3 length is 13 residues. CDR1 MNHEY and CDR2 SVGAGI come from the germline V gene. Trimming removed 6 bases from V and 0 bases from J, with 3 bases in between. The chain's CDR3 is CASRSSYNSPLHF. CDR3 bases: TGTGCCAGCAGGAGCTCCTATAATTCACCCCTCCACTTT.

V and J are TRBV19 and TRBJ1-2; D remains ambiguous. Trimming stripped 5 bases from V and 3 bases from J, with 19 bases between. The CDR3 covers 16 residues. Germline CDR1 is LNHDA and CDR2 is SQIVND (reference sequence). The CDR3 nucleotides read TGTGCCAGTAGTTCATACCCTCGGGGTCACGACTATGGCTACACCTTC. Amino acid sequence: CASSSYPRGHDYGYTF.

The chain has TRBV12-5 and TRBJ2-5; 8 bases are shared with TRBD1. Germline V CDR1 and CDR2: LGHNT, FRNRAP. The ends lost 4 bases at V and 7 bases at J; junction bases unmatched: 5. This CDR3 has 13 residues. CDR3 amino acids: CASGSGQGWTQYF. In nucleotides, the CDR3 is TGTGCTAGTGGTTCCGGACAGGGTTGGACCCAGTACTTC. The full variable domain, rest sourced from reference TRBV12-5 and TRBJ2-5, is DARVTQTPRHKVTEMGQEVTMRCQPILGHNTVFWYRQTMMQGLELLAYFRNRAPLDDSGMPKDRFSAEMPDATLATLKIQPSEPRDSAVYFCASGSGQGWTQYFGPGTRLLVL.

V and J are TRBV30 and TRBJ1-2; 11 bases match TRBD1. Per the germline V gene, CDR1 is GTSNPN and CDR2 is SVGIG (reference sequence). This CDR3 is 13 amino acids long. V was pared by 5 bases and J by 3 bases, with 2 bases of the junction left unmatched. Here the CDR3 reads CAWWTGGYYGYTF. CDR3 nucleotide sequence: TGTGCCTGGTGGACAGGGGGCTACTATGGCTACACCTTC.

This clone was found a few times. The chain combines TRBV30 with TRBJ2-2, with TRBD2 matching 9 bases. This CDR3 has 14 residues. Losses at the gene ends were 0 bases for V and 5 bases for J; bases not matched to a gene: 1. The germline CDR1 and CDR2 sequences are GTSNPN and SVGIG (reference sequence). CDR3 loop: CAWSVLAGTGELFF. The CDR3 DNA reads TGTGCCTGGAGTGTCCTAGCGGGGACCGGGGAGCTGTTTTTT.

In this sample, this clone turned up once. This chain links TRBV30 with TRBJ2-3; 7 positions match TRBD2. The CDR3 length is 11 residues. From germline, CDR1 is GTSNPN and CDR2 SVGIG (reference sequence). The CDR3 coding sequence is TGTGCTAGCGGGCGTACAGATACGCAGTATTTT. Translated, it gives CASGRTDTQYF.

This clone was seen once. The J gene is TRBJ2-3, the V gene TRBV12-3 or TRBV12-4; the D is unclear. The CDR3 length is 13 residues. V shed 6 bases and J shed 4 bases, with 11 bases lying between them. CDR3 protein: CASSRDRADTQYF. The CDR3 coding sequence is TGTGCCAGCAGCCGAGACCGTGCAGATACGCAGTATTTT.

The genes are TRBV15 and TRBJ2-1; D is possibly TRBD1 or TRBD2 (6 bases each). The germline gives CDR1 LNHNV, CDR2 YYDKDF (reference sequence). Trimming took 0 bases from V and 0 from J, leaving 9 bases between them. CDR3 length equals 16 residues. CDR3 bases: TGTGCCACCAGCAGAGATCGGGGGCCCTCCTACAATGAGCAGTTCTTC. Translating gives CATSRDRGPSYNEQFF.

The chain carries TRBV27 and TRBJ2-7; the D call may be TRBD1 or TRBD2 (5 bases each). Germline assignment: CDR1 MNHEY and CDR2 SMNVEV (reference sequence). The CDR3 spans 14 residues. V was clipped by 0 bases and J by 8 bases, with 14 bases between them. In DNA form, the CDR3 reads TGTGCCAGCAGTTTATCTGCAGGGACGGGGAAGCAGTACTTC. It codes for CASSLSAGTGKQYF.

The chain is built from TRBV6-1 and TRBJ2-7, with 10 positions matching TRBD1. V lost 3 bases to trimming and J lost 5 bases; unmatched junction nucleotides: 7. The germline CDR1 and CDR2 sequences are MNHNS and SASEGT. This CDR3 is 15 amino acids long. As DNA, the CDR3 is TGTGCCAGCAGTGACATCAGACAGGGGGCGGACGAGCAGTACTTC. This codes for CASSDIRQGADEQYF.

This clone appeared once. This chain uses TRBV12-3 or TRBV12-4 with TRBJ2-3; D is ambiguous. The CDR3 has 12 amino acids. Trimming left V 7 bases short and J 6 bases short, with 11 bases between. In DNA form, the CDR3 reads TGTGCCAGCACCCTCTACGGGGATACGCAGTATTTT. Translating gives CASTLYGDTQYF.

The chain uses TRBV19 and TRBJ2-7, with D possibly being TRBD1 (7 bases). Germline V gene sequence: CDR1 LNHDA, CDR2 SQIVND (reference sequence). This CDR3 has 15 amino acids. V dropped 4 bases and J dropped 4 bases, with 17 bases sitting between them. CDR3 region: CASSRYRQGGYEQYF. For the CDR3, the DNA is TGTGCCAGTAGTAGGTATCGACAGGGAGGTTACGAGCAGTACTTC.

This rearrangement joins TRBV19 to TRBJ1-2; D is undetermined. V lost 7 bases to trimming and J lost 0 bases, with 12 bases between them. The CDR3 is 14 amino acids. From germline, CDR1 is LNHDA and CDR2 SQIVND (reference sequence). The CDR3 sequence is CASMMGGANYGYTF. The CDR3 DNA reads as TGTGCCAGTATGATGGGTGGTGCTAACTATGGCTACACCTTC.

The V gene is TRBV19, the J gene TRBJ2-5; the match to TRBD1 covers 10 bases. This CDR3 comprises 15 residues. Germline assignment: CDR1 LNHDA and CDR2 SQIVND (reference sequence). V gave up 4 bases and J gave up 5 bases; unmatched junction bases: 7. The CDR3, as DNA: TGTGCCAGTAGTACCGGACAGGGGGTCGCGGAGACCCAGTACTTC. Its protein is CASSTGQGVAETQYF. Full variable domain (remainder filled in from reference TRBV19 and TRBJ2-5): DGGITQSPKYLFRKEGQNVTLSCEQNLNHDAMYWYRQDPGQGLRLIYYSQIVNDFQKGDIAEGYSVSREKKESFPLTVTSAQKNPTAFYLCASSTGQGVAETQYFGPGTRLLVL.

This clone turned up a few times. The chain couples TRBV2 to TRBJ2-7; D is possibly TRBD1 (6 bases). V lost 6 bases and J lost 4, with 16 bases in between. This CDR3 has 14 residues. Per the germline V gene, CDR1 is SNHLY and CDR2 is FYNNEI. CDR3 in DNA: TGTGCCAGCAGCCAAGATCCTAGGGGGTACGAGCAGTACTTC. This codes for CASSQDPRGYEQYF.

The chain links TRBV11-3 to TRBJ2-1, with a weak D call TRBD1 (6 bases). Germline assignment: CDR1 SGHNT and CDR2 YENEEA. Trimming shortened V by 0 bases and J by 6 bases, and 9 bases separated the two germline ends. This CDR3 is 14 amino acids long. CDR3 in DNA: TGTGCCAGCAGCTTAGATTTCAGGGGCAATGAGCAGTTCTTC. Protein: CASSLDFRGNEQFF.

The gene calls are TRBV5-8 and TRBJ2-5; 9 positions agree with TRBD2. J lost 5 bases, V lost 6 bases, and 11 bases had no gene match. Germline V lookup: CDR1 SGHTS, CDR2 YDEGEE. This CDR3 comprises 15 residues. This CDR3 reads CASNPVAGGRETQYF. The CDR3 DNA is TGTGCCAGCAACCCCGTGGCGGGGGGGCGTGAGACCCAGTACTTC.

This clone was recorded a few times. J is TRBJ2-5 and V is TRBV5-4; no reliable D call. This CDR3 region has 14 residues. CDR1 is SGHNT and CDR2 is YYREEE in the germline V gene (reference sequence). V lost 4 bases and J 2 bases, leaving 12 bases between the germline ends. The CDR3: CASSQTSRQETQYF. CDR3 coding DNA: TGTGCCAGCAGCCAAACAAGCCGGCAAGAGACCCAGTACTTC.

This clone was observed a single time. The chain combines TRBV3-1 (or the pseudogene TRBV3-2) with TRBJ2-3, with 10 bases identical to TRBD2. This CDR3 has 20 residues. Looked up from germline, CDR1 is LGHDT and CDR2 is YNNKEL (reference sequence). Trimming took 0 bases from V and 1 from J; bases not matched to a gene: 13. The CDR3 DNA reads as TGTGCCAGCAGCCAAGATCGGCTAGCGGGAGTATATGCGGGCACAGATACGCAGTATTTT. Its translation is CASSQDRLAGVYAGTDTQYF.

This rearrangement joins TRBV3-1 (or the pseudogene TRBV3-2) to TRBJ1-2; TRBD1 aligns across 7 bases. Germline trimming cut 3 bases from V and 2 bases from J; bases unmatched to any gene: 3. Germline loops: CDR1 LGHDT, CDR2 YNNKEL (reference sequence). The CDR3 loop spans 14 amino acids. The CDR3 region has the DNA TGTGCCAGCAGCCAGTACAGGGGCAACTATGGCTACACCTTC. It translates to CASSQYRGNYGYTF.

The chain employs TRBV18 and TRBJ2-5; 11 nucleotides line up with TRBD1. Germline CDR1 is KGHSH and CDR2 is LQKENI. The junction had 1 base not matched to a gene; V was cut back by 6 bases and J by 1 base. CDR3 length equals 14 residues. The CDR3 loop reads CASSGTGGQETQYF. CDR3 DNA sequence: TGTGCCAGCTCCGGGACAGGGGGCCAAGAGACCCAGTACTTC. Variable domain in full (rest from reference TRBV18 and TRBJ2-5): NAGVMQNPRHLVRRRGQEARLRCSPMKGHSHVYWYRQLPEEGLKFMVYLQKENIIDESGMPKERFSAEFPKEGPSILRIQQVVRGDSAAYFCASSGTGGQETQYFGPGTRLLVL.

The V call is TRBV5-6, the J call TRBJ2-1; either TRBD1 or TRBD2 may fit D (5 bases each). The CDR3 is made up of 14 amino acids. Germline CDR1 SGHDT, CDR2 YYEEEE. V gave up 4 bases and J gave up 3 bases, with 11 bases separating them. Here the CDR3 reads CASSPGTSYNEQFF. CDR3 DNA sequence: TGTGCCAGCAGCCCCGGGACGAGCTACAATGAGCAGTTCTTC.

V gene TRBV7-2 combines with J gene TRBJ1-3, with a weak D call TRBD1 (5 bases). With 3 bases removed from V and 0 bases from J, the gap between germline ends came to 15 bases. The CDR3 consists of 17 residues. Germline CDR1 SGHTA, CDR2 FQGNSA. CDR3 in DNA: TGTGCCAGCAGCTTTAGTGGGGCGGCTTACTCTGGAAACACCATATATTTT. This gives the protein CASSFSGAAYSGNTIYF. Complete variable domain (other parts from reference TRBV7-2 and TRBJ1-3): GAGVSQSPSNKVTEKGKDVELRCDPISGHTALYWYRQSLGQGLEFLIYFQGNSAPDKSGLPSDRFSAERTGGSVSTLTIQRTQQEDSAVYLCASSFSGAAYSGNTIYFGEGSWLTVV.

This chain links TRBV5-6 with TRBJ1-1; D gene uncertain. Germline V CDR1 and CDR2: SGHDT, YYEEEE. This CDR3 contains 17 residues. V gave up 1 base and J gave up 3 bases, with 19 bases separating them. The CDR3, as DNA: TGTGCCAGCAGCTTGAAGGTGCTTGGGGATCGGGACACTGAAGCTTTCTTT. Protein product: CASSLKVLGDRDTEAFF.